This TCR beta chain was documented in a study of breast tumors, draining lymph nodes, adjacent tissues. Broader study findings: That most tumor T cells come from lymph nodes remained unproven. Tumor repertoires ranked between lymph nodes and nontumor tissue in diversity, with V and J gene preferences. Most tumor T cells seemingly derive from lymph node, then expand in tumor.

TCRdb reanalysed the multiplex PCR reads using MiXCR and keeps one entry per CDR3 protein. The table has 100,000 to 150,000 distinct CDR3 sequences, approximately 20% seen once. Samples came from axillary lymph nodes draining the breast cancer. Germline V gene data show CDR1 as SGHDT and CDR2 as YYEEEE. CDR3 length equals 15 residues. For this clonotype: Its antigen is unidentified. A much larger clone lies a single base off, so this may be a read error.

The chain recombines TRBV5-6 with TRBJ2-1, with 7 positions matching TRBD2. The receptor was isolated from a female donor with breast cancer. Some clones in this sample may be carry-over from other donors' samples. The sample was axillary lymph node tissue. In DNA, the CDR3 is TGTGCCAGCAGCTTGCCAGCGGGAAGGTTCGATGAGCAGCTCTTC. Encoded protein: CASSLPAGRFDEQLF.